This TCR beta chain was recovered during a study of T-cell memory formation after mild COVID-19. Turning to the study itself: Largely, TCR clusters stayed within a single donor. Points from the study as a whole: Clones that contracted clustered mainly in CM and EM if CD4+ and in EMRA if CD8+.

One entry per CDR3 protein, called by TCRdb with MiXCR from the 5' RACE reads. The sample carries about 270,000 distinct CDR3 sequences, roughly 17% recorded once. V shed 6 bases and J shed 2 bases, with 8 bases lying between them. CDR3 length: 13 residues. Germline values: CDR1 KGHDR, CDR2 SFDVKD. This clonotype was found a few times. What it recognizes is unknown. This TCR was recovered from a man younger than 35 who had mild COVID-19 (a few samples of this study predate the infection). Cell type and time point are not known. The sequencing sample was made of PBMCs or a T cell subset sorted from them (not recorded which). The gene calls are TRBV24-1 and TRBJ2-3; D assignment may be TRBD1 or TRBD2 (5 bases each). In DNA form, the CDR3 reads TGTGCCACCAGTACGGGGCCCACAGATACGCAGTATTTT. Its protein product is CATSTGPTDTQYF.